The entry below describes one T cell receptor (beta chain). What it binds is not known. V was trimmed by 3 bases and J by 2 bases, leaving 14 bases between them. Germline CDR1 reads MNHNY; CDR2 reads SVGAGI (reference sequence). The CDR3 is made up of 15 amino acids. Every isolated RNA sample was fully reverse transcribed, so sequencing captured expressed TCRB transcripts. Assay used: immunoSEQ multiplex PCR; TCRdb lists only in-frame clones, some missing. This table has tens of thousands of clones, approximately 48% appearing once. This record belongs to a study of beta chain features in type 1 diabetes. Study-wide findings and caveats: Cells with high TCR expression could be over-represented when cDNA is sequenced. A greater similarity of naive, central memory and Treg TCRB repertoires was seen among patients than among healthy donors. The influence of HLA type on TCRB rearrangement stayed undetermined. Type 1 diabetes patients had moderately but significantly shorter TCRB CDR3s in all four CD4+ subsets.

Sequences were obtained from stem cell memory CD4+ T cells from blood. V is TRBV6-6 and J is TRBJ2-7; D perhaps matches TRBD1 (6 bases). The receptor's source is a woman aged 25 to 39 in good health. The CDR3 reads CASSYAQDRAYEQYF. The CDR3 DNA follows: TGTGCCAGCAGTTATGCCCAGGACAGAGCCTACGAGCAGTACTTC.